The rows below give T cell receptor beta chains drawn from one sample of a study of Tregs in tolerant kidney transplant recipients. Clones were read by immunoSEQ multiplex PCR, and TCRdb kept only the in-frame ones, dropping some. Of some 100,000 clones in the sample, 92% were seen once. The sample was CD4+ T cells from blood. These receptors were taken from a human donor in good health. The CDR3 runs from the conserved cysteine through the conserved F or W.

CDR3 protein: CSVDSGDKGGGEQFF; J gene: TRBJ2-1; V gene: TRBV29-1
CDR3 protein: CASNNRGQRYYGYTF; J gene: TRBJ1-2; V gene: TRBV6-6
CDR3 protein: CASTPDRGLREQYF; J gene: TRBJ2-7; V gene: TRBV6-6
CDR3 protein: CASSLSGSSGETQYF; J gene: TRBJ2-5; V gene: TRBV5-4
CDR3 protein: CASSYGSGANVLTF; J gene: TRBJ2-6; V gene: TRBV5-1
CDR3 protein: CASSDTGSGNTIYF; J gene: TRBJ1-3; V gene: TRBV10-1
CDR3 protein: CASSLGTSEKLFF; J gene: TRBJ1-4; V gene: TRBV5-1
CDR3 protein: CASSPEVLWGYTF; J gene: TRBJ1-2; V gene: TRBV18
CDR3 protein: CASRGHTNEKLFF; J gene: TRBJ1-4; V gene: TRBV27
CDR3 protein: CASIPGGSYEQYF; J gene: TRBJ2-7; V gene: TRBV6-1
CDR3 protein: CASGGGLHF; J gene: TRBJ1-6; V gene: TRBV28
CDR3 protein: CASIGGRAGNTQYF; J gene: TRBJ2-3; V gene: TRBV19
CDR3 protein: CASSFPDLYNEKLFF; J gene: TRBJ1-4; V gene: TRBV28
CDR3 protein: CASSPDRALNTEAFF; J gene: TRBJ1-1; V gene: TRBV18
CDR3 protein: CASRGTGLNTEAFF; J gene: TRBJ1-1; V gene: TRBV7-2
CDR3 protein: CASSRPSRGGHNEQFF; J gene: TRBJ2-1; V gene: TRBV4-2
CDR3 protein: CASSKERPSQAETQYF; J gene: TRBJ2-5; V gene: TRBV21-1
CDR3 protein: CASSFQGNTEAFF; J gene: TRBJ1-1; V gene: TRBV7-9
CDR3 protein: CASSFLSEWTYEQYF; J gene: TRBJ2-7; V gene: TRBV27
CDR3 protein: CASSELAGEFF; J gene: TRBJ2-1; V gene: TRBV2
CDR3 protein: CASDGSSYEQYF; J gene: TRBJ2-7; V gene: TRBV23-1
CDR3 protein: CASSAALAARYEQYF; J gene: TRBJ2-7; V gene: TRBV11-2
CDR3 protein: CASSSQGEAFF; J gene: TRBJ1-1; V gene: TRBV5-1